Only a few counts were recorded for the clone carrying this T cell receptor (beta chain). Its antigen remains unidentified. TCRdb analysed the reads with MiXCR anew, one entry per CDR3 protein. This sample yields roughly 34,000 distinct CDR3 sequences, of which less than 60% are seen a single time; approximately 90% belongs to the top ten. The trim removed 2 bases at V and 0 bases at J, leaving 7 bases unmatched. The germline CDR1 and CDR2 sequences are DFQATT and SNEGSKA (reference sequence). This CDR3 has 18 amino acids. This sample stems from a study of T cell repertoires in cytomegalovirus infection. Study-level information: The authors used CMV epitopes that were HLA-C-restricted (recently identified) and HLA-B-restricted (well studied).

Study-level findings and limits: The ex vivo response showed dominance by HLA-C-restricted CMV-specific TCR beta clonotypes.

This TCR derives from a human donor in good health (CMV status not recorded). Some clones in this sample may be carry-over from other donors' samples. The material sequenced was CD8+ T cells from cultured PBMCs, taken from culture after CMV antigen stimulation. This chain connects TRBV20-1 to TRBJ2-4; 13 nucleotides agree with TRBD2. This CDR3 is CSARQLAGGPLAKNIQYF. Here the CDR3 DNA reads TGCAGTGCTAGACAACTAGCGGGAGGGCCTTTAGCCAAAAACATTCAGTACTTC.